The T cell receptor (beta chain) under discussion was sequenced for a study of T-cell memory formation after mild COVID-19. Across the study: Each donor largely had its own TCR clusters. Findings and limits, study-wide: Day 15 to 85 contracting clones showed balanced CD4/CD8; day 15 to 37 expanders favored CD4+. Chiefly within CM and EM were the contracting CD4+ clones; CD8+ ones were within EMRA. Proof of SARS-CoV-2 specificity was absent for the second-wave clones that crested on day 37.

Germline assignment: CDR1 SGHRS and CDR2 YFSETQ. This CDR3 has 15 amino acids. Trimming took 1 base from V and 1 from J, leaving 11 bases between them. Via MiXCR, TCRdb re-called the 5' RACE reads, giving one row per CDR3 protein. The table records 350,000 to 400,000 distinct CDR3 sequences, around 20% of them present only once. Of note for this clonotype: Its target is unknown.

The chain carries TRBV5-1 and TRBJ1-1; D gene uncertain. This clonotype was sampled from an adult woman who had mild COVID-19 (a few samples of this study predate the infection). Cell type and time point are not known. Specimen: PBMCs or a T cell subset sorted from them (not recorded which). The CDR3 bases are TGCGCCAGCAGCTTGTCATACTTGGGGAACACTGAAGCTTTCTTT. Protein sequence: CASSLSYLGNTEAFF.